This section outlines one TCR beta chain sequence together with its context. Germline CDR1 is SEHNR and CDR2 is FQNEAQ (reference sequence). The V gene lost 2 bases and the J gene lost 10 bases, with 8 bases spanning the gap. The CDR3 runs 11 residues. This specimen comes from a study of regulatory T cells in long-lasting Graves disease. With iRepertoire HTBI primers and Arm-PCR of CDR3 regions, TCR beta libraries were built. One entry per CDR3 protein, called by TCRdb with MiXCR from the multiplex PCR reads. The sample lists around 450,000 distinct CDR3 sequences, about a fifth occurring once. Indicated time point: persistent/refractory GD, antithyroid drugs over 5 years with positive TRAb. PBMC-derived RNA was used for the TCR library.

The sample here was peripheral blood mononuclear cells (PBMCs), taken when the disease was refractory, from a patient treated with antithyroid drugs. This clonotype was sampled from a female donor with Graves disease. The chain recombines TRBV7-9 with TRBJ1-2; D unclear. CDR3 coding DNA: TGTGCCAGCAGCTTATCCGGGAACTACACCTTC. This encodes CASSLSGNYTF.